This entry lists 27 T cell receptor beta chains sequenced from one sample in a study of T cell responses to AZD1222 COVID-19 vaccine. The table came from immunoSEQ multiplex PCR; TCRdb's copy has only in-frame clones and leaves some out. The sample yields about 130,000 clones, 89% seen once. The specimen comprised peripheral blood, sampled on day 0 of AZD1222 vaccination. The receptors were gathered from an adult in good health.

V is TRBV2 and J is TRBJ1-6; 8 nucleotides agree with TRBD1. The CDR3 has 16 amino acids. From germline, CDR1 is SNHLY and CDR2 FYNNEI. V trimming: 5 bases; J trimming: 4 bases; junction bases outside the gene matches: 7. CDR3 coding DNA: TGTGCCAGCAGTATTGGTGGGACAGGATATAATTCACCCCTCCACTTT. It translates to CASSIGGTGYNSPLHF.

The chain links TRBV6-6 to TRBJ1-5; D is uncertain. Trimming stripped 6 bases from V and 0 bases from J, with 15 bases between. Germline V CDR1 and CDR2: MNHNY, SVGAGI (reference sequence). The length of the CDR3 is 16 residues. The CDR3 sequence is CASSLLSVNSNQPQHF. Here the CDR3 DNA reads TGTGCCAGCAGCCTCCTCTCGGTGAATAGCAATCAGCCCCAGCATTTT.

V usage is TRBV6-5 and J usage is TRBJ1-3, with D perhaps TRBD1 (6 bases). This CDR3 comprises 15 residues. From germline, CDR1 is MNHEY and CDR2 SVGAGI. Trimming shortened V by 6 bases and J by 0 bases, and 12 bases separated the two germline ends. The CDR3 is CASRSRGNSGNTIYF. The CDR3 DNA reads as TGTGCCAGCAGAAGCAGGGGAAACTCTGGAAACACCATATATTTT.

This clone was detected only once. The rearrangement joins TRBV7-8 to TRBJ2-5; 7 bases are shared with TRBD2. CDR1 and CDR2 (germline): SGHVS, FQNEAQ. This CDR3 is 15 amino acids long. Losses at the gene ends were 7 bases for V and 2 bases for J; bases not matched to a gene: 10. The CDR3 sequence is CASNPPPGGQETQYF. The CDR3 nucleotides read TGTGCCAGCAATCCCCCTCCGGGGGGTCAAGAGACCCAGTACTTC.

This clone was seen only a few times. The rearrangement links TRBV4-2 to TRBJ2-5; D may be TRBD1 (5 bases). Germline CDR1 is LGHNA and CDR2 is YNFKEQ. The V end lost 1 base, the J end lost 3 bases, and 9 bases lay between the germline ends. CDR3 length equals 14 residues. The CDR3 sequence: CASSQAEGEETQYF. DNA of the CDR3: TGTGCCAGCAGCCAAGCGGAAGGGGAAGAGACCCAGTACTTC.

The rearrangement uses TRBV19 and TRBJ2-6; 10 nucleotides line up with TRBD1. The CDR3 loop spans 18 amino acids. Germline V CDR1 and CDR2: LNHDA, SQIVND (reference sequence). The V gene end was trimmed by 6 bases and the J gene end by 0 bases; junction bases not matched to a gene: 8. CDR3 in DNA: TGTGCCAGTAGCCGTCGAAGGGACAGGGGCTCTGGGGCCAACGTCCTGACTTTC. Protein: CASSRRRDRGSGANVLTF.

The rearrangement uses TRBV7-8 and TRBJ2-7; D unresolved. Germline V gene data show CDR1 as SGHVS and CDR2 as FQNEAQ. This CDR3 has 14 residues. Trimming took 2 bases from V and 0 from J, leaving 8 bases between them. CDR3 bases: TGTGCCAGCAGCTTATCGGAGAGCTCCTACGAGCAGTACTTC. Its protein product is CASSLSESSYEQYF.

The chain combines TRBV6-6 with TRBJ2-2; tentative D call: TRBD2 (5 bases). The CDR3 runs to 15 residues. Trimming took off 0 bases at V and 1 base at J, with 6 bases between the two ends. Germline CDR1 reads MNHNY; CDR2 reads SVGAGI (reference sequence). This CDR3 is CASSYSSGNTGELFF. The CDR3 DNA follows: TGTGCCAGCAGTTACTCGAGCGGGAACACCGGGGAGCTGTTTTTT.

This sequence joins TRBV19 and TRBJ1-5; D call uncertain. V was cut by 2 bases and J by 6 bases, with 5 bases left in between. The CDR3 covers 12 residues. The germline V gene has CDR1 LNHDA and CDR2 SQIVND (reference sequence). The CDR3 sequence: CASSILGQPQHF. The DNA for the CDR3 is TGTGCCAGTAGTATATTAGGTCAGCCCCAGCATTTT.

This chain's CDR3 is CASSYSLSTKDNEQFF. DNA of the CDR3: TGTGCCAGCAGTTACTCGTTGAGTACCAAGGACAATGAGCAGTTCTTC. The rearrangement links TRBV6-6 to TRBJ2-1; D unclear. V lost 0 bases and J lost 5, with 14 bases in between. The germline CDR1 and CDR2 sequences are MNHNY and SVGAGI (reference sequence). CDR3 size: 16 residues.

This clone was picked up one time. The rearrangement links TRBV19 to TRBJ2-3; possibly TRBD1 or TRBD2 for D (5 bases each). Germline CDR1 is LNHDA and CDR2 is SQIVND (reference sequence). V lost 4 bases and J 8 bases, leaving 25 bases between the germline ends. The CDR3 runs to 17 residues. The CDR3 DNA sequence: TGTGCCAGTAGTAAGGACCTTGCGGCAGGGAGTCGGAGTACGCAGTATTTT. Encoded protein: CASSKDLAAGSRSTQYF. The full variable domain, completed using reference TRBV19 and TRBJ2-3, is DGGITQSPKYLFRKEGQNVTLSCEQNLNHDAMYWYRQDPGQGLRLIYYSQIVNDFQKGDIAEGYSVSREKKESFPLTVTSAQKNPTAFYLCASSKDLAAGSRSTQYFGPGTRLTVL.

This sequence joins TRBV30 and TRBJ2-3; TRBD1 might be the D (5 bases). There are 15 residues in the CDR3. The V gene's germline CDR1 is GTSNPN and CDR2 SVGIG (reference sequence). V dropped 5 bases and J dropped 1 base, with 16 bases sitting between them. Here the CDR3 reads CAWVRKGRGTDTQYF. The CDR3 DNA reads TGTGCCTGGGTTAGAAAGGGCAGGGGCACAGATACGCAGTATTTT.

The DNA of the CDR3 is TGCAGTCATCGCGGGGAGGGGGCTGGGACGCAGTATTTT. Translating it yields CSHRGEGAGTQYF. This chain uses TRBV29-1 with TRBJ2-3; D possibly matches TRBD1 or TRBD2 (7 bases each). This CDR3 spans 13 amino acids. Per the germline V gene, CDR1 is SQVTM and CDR2 is ANQGSEA.

The V call is TRBV6-5, the J call TRBJ1-2; 7 bases are a match to TRBD1. Germline V gene sequence: CDR1 MNHEY, CDR2 SVGAGI. This CDR3 contains 16 residues. The ends lost 1 base at V and 5 bases at J; junction bases unmatched: 10. CDR3 protein: CASSYYIRGPKYGYTF. DNA of the CDR3: TGTGCCAGCAGTTACTACATAAGGGGGCCGAAGTATGGCTACACCTTC.

V gene TRBV7-9 combines with J gene TRBJ1-5; D is undetermined. Germline V lookup: CDR1 SEHNR, CDR2 FQNEAQ (reference sequence). The germline V and J ends were trimmed by 3 bases and 1 base, with 13 bases remaining between them. The CDR3 consists of 16 residues. The CDR3 nucleotides read TGTGCCAGCAGCTTGAGCTCCGGGAACAGCAATCAGCCCCAGCATTTT. The encoded protein is CASSLSSGNSNQPQHF.

This chain connects TRBV19 to TRBJ1-4; the match to TRBD1 covers 8 bases. Unmatched junction bases numbered 19, after V lost 5 bases and J lost 8 bases. CDR1 and CDR2 from the germline V gene are LNHDA and SQIVND (reference sequence). The CDR3 loop spans 18 amino acids. This CDR3 reads CASSWGGQAIKTNEKLFF. For the CDR3, the DNA is TGTGCCAGTAGTTGGGGGGGACAGGCCATCAAAACGAACGAAAAACTGTTTTTT. Full variable domain (missing parts from reference TRBV19 and TRBJ1-4): DGGITQSPKYLFRKEGQNVTLSCEQNLNHDAMYWYRQDPGQGLRLIYYSQIVNDFQKGDIAEGYSVSREKKESFPLTVTSAQKNPTAFYLCASSWGGQAIKTNEKLFFGSGTQLSVL.

The genes are TRBV9 and TRBJ1-1; a weak D match, TRBD1 (5 bases). Germline V lookup: CDR1 SGDLS, CDR2 YYNGEE. The CDR3 sequence is 11 residues long. V was shortened by 4 bases and J by 8 bases, with 9 bases between the two germline ends. The chain's CDR3 is CASSPGTEAFF. For the CDR3, the DNA is TGTGCCAGCAGCCCCGGGACGGAAGCTTTCTTT.

This clone has only one observation. The chain recombines TRBV19 with TRBJ2-3; 7 bases are a match to TRBD2. This CDR3 contains 15 residues. Trimming cost V 3 bases and J 0 bases; bases outside gene matches: 3. Germline CDR1 LNHDA, CDR2 SQIVND (reference sequence). Written as DNA, the CDR3 is TGTGCCAGTAGTATCAGCGGGGTTAGCACAGATACGCAGTATTTT. Its translation is CASSISGVSTDTQYF. Based on the CDR3 plus reference TRBV19 and TRBJ2-3, the full variable domain is DGGITQSPKYLFRKEGQNVTLSCEQNLNHDAMYWYRQDPGQGLRLIYYSQIVNDFQKGDIAEGYSVSREKKESFPLTVTSAQKNPTAFYLCASSISGVSTDTQYFGPGTRLTVL.

The V gene is TRBV9, the J gene TRBJ2-1; D ambiguous. This CDR3 spans 14 amino acids. Per germline, CDR1 SGDLS and CDR2 YYNGEE. V was trimmed by 4 bases and J by 0 bases, leaving 8 bases between them. The CDR3 reads CASSPRSSYNEQFF. CDR3 bases: TGTGCCAGCAGCCCCAGAAGCTCCTACAATGAGCAGTTCTTC. The variable domain in full, with the rest retrieved from reference TRBV9 and TRBJ2-1, is DSGVTQTPKHLITATGQRVTLRCSPRSGDLSVYWYQQSLDQGLQFLIQYYNGEERAKGNILERFSAQQFPDLHSELNLSSLELGDSALYFCASSPRSSYNEQFFGPGTRLTVL.

V and J are TRBV12-5 and TRBJ2-5, with D perhaps TRBD2 (5 bases). This CDR3 spans 15 amino acids. The germline CDR1 and CDR2 sequences are LGHNT and FRNRAP. V shed 5 bases and J shed 5 bases, with 18 bases lying between them. The CDR3 loop reads CASGISPRGRETQYF. DNA of the CDR3: TGTGCTAGTGGTATCTCCCCCCGGGGAAGGGAGACCCAGTACTTC.

The chain couples TRBV19 to TRBJ1-2, with D possibly matching TRBD1 (5 bases). Germline V gene sequence: CDR1 LNHDA, CDR2 SQIVND (reference sequence). The ends were cut back, 0 bases at V and 3 bases at J, with 14 bases in the middle. This CDR3 comprises 16 residues. CDR3 nucleotide sequence: TGTGCCAGTAGTATAGATCTATCCGGGGGGGACTATGGCTACACCTTC. It translates to CASSIDLSGGDYGYTF. The whole variable domain, remainder taken from reference TRBV19 and TRBJ1-2, is DGGITQSPKYLFRKEGQNVTLSCEQNLNHDAMYWYRQDPGQGLRLIYYSQIVNDFQKGDIAEGYSVSREKKESFPLTVTSAQKNPTAFYLCASSIDLSGGDYGYTFGSGTRLTVV.

This clone was observed once. V is TRBV5-1 and J is TRBJ1-2; 7 nucleotides line up with TRBD1. V was clipped by 4 bases and J by 6 bases; unmatched bases: 3. From germline, CDR1 is SGHRS and CDR2 YFSETQ. This CDR3 region has 12 residues. The DNA of the CDR3 is TGCGCCAGCAGCCCGGGACAGAATGGCTACACCTTC. Translation gives CASSPGQNGYTF.

This chain uses TRBV19 with TRBJ1-1; D call uncertain. Germline V gene lookup returns CDR1 LNHDA and CDR2 SQIVND (reference sequence). V was pared by 10 bases and J by 0 bases, with 27 bases between. This CDR3 spans 18 amino acids. The CDR3 loop is CATATEHWSVAMNTEAFF. CDR3 DNA: TGTGCCACCGCTACCGAACACTGGTCCGTGGCCATGAACACTGAAGCTTTCTTT.

This chain joins TRBV27 and TRBJ2-2; D is unclear. From germline, CDR1 is MNHEY and CDR2 SMNVEV (reference sequence). V lost 2 bases, J lost 3 bases, and 4 bases lay in between. This CDR3 contains 13 residues. CDR3 in DNA: TGTGCCAGCAGTTTAACGGACACCGGGGAGCTGTTTTTT. Translated: CASSLTDTGELFF.

The chain carries TRBV18 and TRBJ2-5, with D hard to call. V lost 1 base, J lost 0 bases, and 6 bases lay in between. Germline V gene sequence: CDR1 KGHSH, CDR2 LQKENI. This CDR3 has 14 amino acids. CDR3 loop: CASSPQNYQETQYF. CDR3 in DNA: TGTGCCAGCTCACCACAGAATTACCAAGAGACCCAGTACTTC.

V is TRBV4-3 and J is TRBJ1-2; TRBD1 agrees at 11 bases. The CDR3 spans 15 residues. J gave up 3 bases and V 6 bases, and 6 bases lay outside the gene matches. Germline V gives CDR1 LGHNA, CDR2 YSLEER. CDR3 residues: CASSTGTGGDYGYTF. In DNA, the CDR3 is TGCGCCAGCAGTACCGGGACAGGGGGAGACTATGGCTACACCTTC.

The rearrangement joins TRBV12-5 to TRBJ1-1; 11 positions match TRBD1. V was pared by 4 bases and J by 5 bases, with 6 bases of the junction left unmatched. The length of the CDR3 is 15 residues. Germline V gives CDR1 LGHNT, CDR2 FRNRAP. Here the CDR3 reads CASGSGQGAWTEAFF. The CDR3, as DNA: TGTGCTAGTGGTTCAGGACAGGGGGCGTGGACTGAAGCTTTCTTT. Supplemented by reference TRBV12-5 and TRBJ1-1, the full variable domain reads DARVTQTPRHKVTEMGQEVTMRCQPILGHNTVFWYRQTMMQGLELLAYFRNRAPLDDSGMPKDRFSAEMPDATLATLKIQPSEPRDSAVYFCASGSGQGAWTEAFFGQGTRLTVV.